Below, 16 T cell receptor beta chains from the same sample are listed, as sequenced in a study of control samples from healthy donors and cancer patients (dated by TCRdb to 2018 to 2020). Library preparation was by the immunoSEQ multiplex PCR assay. Drawn from immuneACCESS, this table holds only the in-frame rearrangements with V and J called that TCRdb kept. Clones are partly lost; checked studies trace under half to an unresolved V gene and leave the rest unexplained. The sample table records 150,000 to 180,000 clones; over 90% of these occur just once. More than 2% of the sample is taken by the ten largest. The sample comprised blood. These TCRs come from a man aged 50 or older in good health.

CDR3 bases: TGCGCCAGCACCGGCGGACAGGGCGTGTTAGCTTTCTTT. It yields the protein CASTGGQGVLAFF. The rearrangement joins TRBV5-1 to TRBJ1-1, with 8 bases identical to TRBD1. CDR1 SGHRS and CDR2 YFSETQ come from the germline V gene. J gave up 10 bases and V 6 bases, and 11 bases lay outside the gene matches. The CDR3 sequence is 13 residues long.

The chain links TRBV19 to TRBJ1-2, with 8 bases fitting TRBD1. The germline V gene has CDR1 LNHDA and CDR2 SQIVND (reference sequence). The CDR3 sequence is 16 residues long. V gave up 9 bases and J gave up 5 bases; unmatched junction bases: 17. CDR3 loop: CASERTGSLFGYGYTF. CDR3 nucleotide sequence: TGTGCCAGCGAGAGGACAGGGTCCCTTTTTGGGTATGGCTACACCTTC. Based on the CDR3 plus reference TRBV19 and TRBJ1-2, the full variable domain is DGGITQSPKYLFRKEGQNVTLSCEQNLNHDAMYWYRQDPGQGLRLIYYSQIVNDFQKGDIAEGYSVSREKKESFPLTVTSAQKNPTAFYLCASERTGSLFGYGYTFGSGTRLTVV.

The chain links TRBV7-9 to TRBJ1-1; 7 positions match TRBD1. Germline V gene data show CDR1 as SEHNR and CDR2 as FQNEAQ (reference sequence). V dropped 5 bases and J dropped 0; count of bases not matched to a gene: 3. The CDR3 has 14 residues. As DNA, the CDR3 is TGTGCCAGCAGCGAGGGACAGTTGAACACTGAAGCTTTCTTT. Translation: CASSEGQLNTEAFF.

The CDR3 DNA sequence: TGTGCCAGCAGCGTAGGTCTAGCGGGAGTGGTGGAGACCCAGTACTTC. Protein: CASSVGLAGVVETQYF. The chain has TRBV9 and TRBJ2-5, with TRBD2 matching over 10 bases. This CDR3 has 16 residues. With V trimmed by 0 bases and J by 5 bases, 7 bases remained unmatched. Germline CDR1 and CDR2: SGDLS and YYNGEE.

This rearrangement joins TRBV10-2 to TRBJ2-1; 12 positions match TRBD2. The trim removed 7 bases at V and 7 bases at J, leaving 5 bases unmatched. The CDR3 runs to 14 residues. CDR1 and CDR2 (germline): WSHSY, SAAADI. The CDR3 sequence: CASTLAGGPNEQFF. CDR3 sequence (DNA): TGCGCCAGCACCCTAGCGGGAGGGCCTAATGAGCAGTTCTTC.

The chain joins TRBV6-5 to TRBJ1-2; unclear D gene. This CDR3 is built from 12 residues. Germline V gene data show CDR1 as MNHEY and CDR2 as SVGAGI. Trimming took off 2 bases at V and 7 bases at J, with 8 bases between the two ends. The CDR3 DNA follows: TGTGCCAGCAGTTACGGCGACGGTGGCTACACCTTC. It codes for CASSYGDGGYTF.

The chain couples TRBV6-5 to TRBJ2-7; D gene unclear. The germline V gene has CDR1 MNHEY and CDR2 SVGAGI. The V and J ends lost 2 bases and 2 bases respectively, with 7 bases between them. The CDR3 contains 13 residues. The CDR3 sequence: CASSYGQTYEQYF. In DNA form, the CDR3 reads TGTGCCAGCAGTTACGGCCAGACCTACGAGCAGTACTTC.

The chain recombines TRBV28 with TRBJ2-7, with D perhaps TRBD1 (6 bases). V lost 6 bases and J lost 7, with 13 bases in between. Germline CDR1 MDHEN, CDR2 SYDVKM. This CDR3 is 12 amino acids long. The CDR3 reads CASRLQGREQYF. CDR3 in DNA: TGTGCCAGCAGATTACAGGGTAGAGAGCAGTACTTC.

The rearrangement joins TRBV4-1 to TRBJ1-2; D call uncertain. Trimming left V 1 base short and J 0 bases short, with 9 bases between. The CDR3 has 15 residues. In germline, CDR1 is MGHRA, CDR2 YSYEKL. The chain's CDR3 is CASSQALTTNYGYTF. The CDR3 DNA sequence: TGCGCCAGCAGCCAAGCCTTGACCACTAACTATGGCTACACCTTC.

This chain uses TRBV25-1 with TRBJ2-1; 11 bases agree with TRBD1. CDR1 and CDR2 (germline): MGHDK, SYGVNS. J gave up 4 bases and V 3 bases, and 2 bases lay outside the gene matches. The CDR3 spans 15 residues. Here the CDR3 reads CASSEGTGGYNEQFF. CDR3 DNA sequence: TGTGCCAGCAGTGAGGGGACAGGGGGTTACAATGAGCAGTTCTTC.

The chain carries TRBV11-2 and TRBJ2-2, with D tentatively TRBD1 (6 bases). The V and J ends lost 1 base and 6 bases respectively, with 15 bases between them. In germline, CDR1 is SGHAT, CDR2 FQNNGV. CDR3 size: 16 residues. CDR3 DNA: TGTGCCAGCAGCTTAGGATGGGGGCCGGGCGCCGGGGAGCTGTTTTTT. Translated, it gives CASSLGWGPGAGELFF.

The V call is TRBV7-2, the J call TRBJ2-5, with 14 nucleotides matching TRBD2. Unmatched junction bases numbered 8, after V lost 4 bases and J lost 10 bases. Germline CDR1 SGHTA, CDR2 FQGNSA. CDR3 size: 15 residues. CDR3 coding DNA: TGTGCCAGCAGCTCCCCGGGACTAGCGGGGGAAGGCCAGTACTTC. Its translation: CASSSPGLAGEGQYF.

The chain joins TRBV10-2 to TRBJ2-3, with D possibly TRBD2 on 6 matching bases. The CDR3 extends over 16 amino acids. The germline V and J ends were trimmed by 8 bases and 10 bases, with 28 bases remaining between them. From germline, CDR1 is WSHSY and CDR2 SAAADI. DNA of the CDR3: TGCGCCAGCTCTACGGGAGCGGGCGCTGGGGATCTTGCGCAGTATTTT. This encodes CASSTGAGAGDLAQYF.

This CDR3 reads CASSQGLAGAEQYF. CDR3 sequence (DNA): TGTGCCAGCAGCCAAGGGCTAGCGGGAGCCGAGCAGTACTTC. The V gene is TRBV3-1 (or the pseudogene TRBV3-2), the J gene TRBJ2-7; the match to TRBD2 covers 10 bases. The CDR3 runs 14 residues. V was pared by 1 base and J by 6 bases, with 3 bases of the junction left unmatched. Germline lookup yields CDR1 LGHDT and CDR2 YNNKEL (reference sequence).

The chain has TRBV6-5 and TRBJ1-5; D is undetermined. Germline V gene data show CDR1 as MNHEY and CDR2 as SVGAGI. With 3 bases removed from V and 4 bases from J, the gap between germline ends came to 10 bases. The CDR3 extends over 14 amino acids. In DNA form, the CDR3 reads TGTGCCAGCAGTTATGAACAGTCGAATCAGCCCCAGCATTTT. Translating it yields CASSYEQSNQPQHF.

The gene calls are TRBV29-1 and TRBJ1-2, with 8 nucleotides matching TRBD1. This CDR3 has 15 residues. V lost 4 bases to trimming and J lost 7 bases; unmatched junction nucleotides: 14. Germline V lookup: CDR1 SQVTM, CDR2 ANQGSEA. The CDR3 protein is CSVGGRGQETSGYTF. The CDR3 nucleotides read TGCAGCGTTGGGGGCAGGGGGCAAGAAACGAGTGGCTACACCTTC.